This passage covers 31 T cell receptor beta chains from one sample sequenced in a study of cytomegalovirus exposure and HLA in healthy donors. Vbeta (60) and Jbeta (13) primers were used in the PCR. The protocol was immunoSEQ multiplex PCR, while the TCRdb copy is restricted to in-frame clones and leaves out a portion. This table holds about 170,000 clones, 75% to 90% found once. The specimen sequenced was PBMCs. The source is a male donor in good health and CMV-seronegative.

This clone appeared once. The chain carries TRBV7-2 and TRBJ2-1; 12 nucleotides match TRBD2. CDR3 length: 17 amino acids. V gave up 0 bases and J gave up 7 bases; unmatched junction bases: 7. Per the germline V gene, CDR1 is SGHTA and CDR2 is FQGNSA. The CDR3 here is CASSLAATSGGINEQFF. The CDR3 bases are TGTGCCAGCAGCTTAGCCGCGACTAGCGGGGGCATAAATGAGCAGTTCTTC. The full variable domain, in which reference TRBV7-2 and TRBJ2-1 provide the parts outside the CDR3, is GAGVSQSPSNKVTEKGKDVELRCDPISGHTALYWYRQSLGQGLEFLIYFQGNSAPDKSGLPSDRFSAERTGGSVSTLTIQRTQQEDSAVYLCASSLAATSGGINEQFFGPGTRLTVL.

The J gene is TRBJ1-6, the V gene TRBV30, with 8 bases aligning to TRBD1. V trimming: 3 bases; J trimming: 8 bases; junction bases outside the gene matches: 3. This CDR3 region has 13 residues. The germline V gene encodes CDR1 GTSNPN and CDR2 SVGIG (reference sequence). In DNA, the CDR3 is TGTGCCTGGAGCACAGGGGGTGATTCACCCCTCCACTTT. Protein sequence: CAWSTGGDSPLHF.

This clone was picked up one time. CDR3 sequence reads: CASSPGDRVSSPLHF. CDR3 in DNA: TGCGCCAGCAGCCCCGGGGACAGGGTCAGTTCACCCCTCCACTTT. The V and J genes are TRBV4-1 and TRBJ1-6; 9 bases map to TRBD1. The CDR3 spans 15 residues. The germline CDR1 and CDR2 sequences are MGHRA and YSYEKL. The V gene end was trimmed by 4 bases and the J gene end by 9 bases; junction bases not matched to a gene: 7.

The rearrangement joins TRBV6-5 to TRBJ1-2; D perhaps matches TRBD1 (6 bases). V gave up 6 bases and J gave up 4 bases, with 18 bases separating them. Germline-derived CDR1 and CDR2 are MNHEY and SVGAGI. The CDR3 loop spans 15 amino acids. DNA of the CDR3: TGTGCCAGCAGGCCACAGGGCGGGGGCGGCTATGGCTACACCTTC. Translating it yields CASRPQGGGGYGYTF.

The rearrangement links TRBV6-1 to TRBJ1-2; D is possibly TRBD1 (6 bases). Germline V gene data show CDR1 as MNHNS and CDR2 as SASEGT. CDR3 length equals 15 residues. Trimming took off 1 base at V and 0 bases at J, with 9 bases between the two ends. The CDR3 nucleotides read TGTGCCAGCAGTGAAGGGGACATTACTAACTATGGCTACACCTTC. Encoded protein: CASSEGDITNYGYTF.

The rearrangement joins TRBV7-9 to TRBJ1-5, with D maybe TRBD1 (6 bases). The CDR3 has 14 amino acids. Deletions cut 1 base from V and 7 bases from J, with 11 bases between. Germline CDR1 is SEHNR and CDR2 is FQNEAQ (reference sequence). CDR3 coding DNA: TGTGCCAGCAGCTTAGGGGGGCAGAGGCAGCCCCAGCATTTT. Protein: CASSLGGQRQPQHF.

This clone was found a few times. J is TRBJ2-7 and V is TRBV30; D remains unclear. In germline, CDR1 is GTSNPN, CDR2 SVGIG (reference sequence). V shed 1 base and J shed 7 bases, with 8 bases lying between them. The CDR3 sequence is 11 residues long. The CDR3 reads CAWSDPSEQYF. CDR3 in DNA: TGTGCCTGGAGTGACCCCAGTGAGCAGTACTTC.

The chain recombines TRBV19 with TRBJ1-2, with TRBD1 as a possible D gene (6 bases). The CDR3 spans 15 residues. Germline CDR1 reads LNHDA; CDR2 reads SQIVND (reference sequence). Deletions cut 6 bases from V and 4 bases from J, with 18 bases between. DNA of the CDR3: TGTGCCAGTAGAACCCAGGGGACCCTGGGCTATGGCTACACCTTC. Translation gives CASRTQGTLGYGYTF.

As concerns this clone: At one end the junction does not follow the germline gene, possibly because of a read error. The chain has TRBV5-6 and TRBJ2-7, with 12 bases lining up with TRBD2. The CDR3 totals 18 residues. CDR1 and CDR2 (germline): SGHDT, YYEEEE. The DNA for the CDR3 is TGTGCCGGCAGCCAAACTCTCGGACTAGCGGGGTCTACCTACGAGCAGTACTTC. As protein: CAGSQTLGLAGSTYEQYF. The entire variable domain, with the rest obtained from reference TRBV5-6 and TRBJ2-7, is as follows: DAGVTQSPTHLIKTRGQQVTLRCSPKSGHDTVSWYQQALGQGPQFIFQYYEEEERQRGNFPDRFSGHQFPNYSSELNVNALLLGDSALYLCAGSQTLGLAGSTYEQYFGPGTRLTVT.

This chain links TRBV11-3 with TRBJ2-3; no clear D gene. The CDR3 contains 11 residues. Germline loops: CDR1 SGHNT, CDR2 YENEEA. The V end was cut by 5 bases, the J end by 5 bases, with 5 bases between. CDR3 amino acids: CASSPGDTQYF. In nucleotides, the CDR3 is TGTGCCAGCAGCCCCGGAGATACGCAGTATTTT.

The chain employs TRBV18 and TRBJ1-6; 9 bases map to TRBD1. CDR3 length: 16 amino acids. Looked up from germline, CDR1 is KGHSH and CDR2 is LQKENI. With V trimmed by 4 bases and J by 5 bases, 6 bases remained unmatched. CDR3: CASSRSGDRDNSPLHF. For the CDR3, the DNA is TGTGCCAGCTCACGTTCAGGGGACAGGGATAATTCACCCCTCCACTTT.

The rearrangement links TRBV27 to TRBJ1-1; 7 bases line up with TRBD1. Germline lookup yields CDR1 MNHEY and CDR2 SMNVEV (reference sequence). J was trimmed by 3 bases and V by 6 bases; bases with no gene match: 4. The CDR3 is made up of 13 amino acids. This CDR3 reads CASSLTGYTEAFF. The CDR3 coding sequence is TGTGCCAGCAGCTTGACAGGGTACACTGAAGCTTTCTTT.

The V call is TRBV9, the J call TRBJ2-1; weak D call: TRBD1 (5 bases). Germline loops: CDR1 SGDLS, CDR2 YYNGEE. The germline V and J ends were trimmed by 3 bases and 0 bases, with 13 bases remaining between them. This CDR3 contains 16 residues. The CDR3 region is CASSASGLTSYNEQFF. CDR3 nucleotides: TGTGCCAGCAGCGCATCAGGGCTCACCTCCTACAATGAGCAGTTCTTC.

The chain has TRBV6-1 and TRBJ1-2; D perhaps matches TRBD1 (5 bases). CDR1 and CDR2 from the germline V gene are MNHNS and SASEGT. CDR3 length equals 14 residues. Between the trimmed V and J ends, which lost 7 bases and 4 bases, there was a span of 16 bases. CDR3 coding DNA: TGTGCCAGCACATCAGGGTTACCAGTCTATGGCTACACCTTC. Translating gives CASTSGLPVYGYTF.

The chain couples TRBV19 to TRBJ2-3, with a tentative D call TRBD1 (6 bases). There are 13 residues in the CDR3. Germline V gene data show CDR1 as LNHDA and CDR2 as SQIVND (reference sequence). Trimming took 5 bases from V and 6 from J, leaving 12 bases between them. DNA for the CDR3: TGTGCCAGTAGTGCCGGACAGCCGGATACGCAGTATTTT. It yields the protein CASSAGQPDTQYF.

CDR3 nucleotide sequence: TGTGCCAGCCAGGAAACCTACAATGAGCAGTTCTTC. Translation gives CASQETYNEQFF. The V call is TRBV2, the J call TRBJ2-1; D is ambiguous. The CDR3 extends over 12 amino acids. Trimming cost V 8 bases and J 2 bases, with 7 bases left between them. From germline, CDR1 is SNHLY and CDR2 FYNNEI.

Here the CDR3 reads CSYGELGQFF. The CDR3 DNA reads as TGTTCCTACGGGGAACTTGGGCAGTTCTTC. The V call is TRBV7-9, the J call TRBJ2-1, with D perhaps TRBD2 (5 bases). Germline-derived CDR1 and CDR2 are SEHNR and FQNEAQ (reference sequence). The CDR3 runs 10 residues. The entire variable domain, with the rest obtained from reference TRBV7-9 and TRBJ2-1, is as follows: DTGVSQNPRHKITKRGQNVTFRCDPISEHNRLYWYRQTLGQGPEFLTYFQNEAQLEKSRLLSDRFSAERPKGSFSTLEIQRTEQGDSAMYLCSYGELGQFFGPGTRLTVL.

J is TRBJ2-5 and V is TRBV28; possible D gene TRBD2, 5 bases. The CDR3 is 14 amino acids. The V gene's germline CDR1 is MDHEN and CDR2 SYDVKM. The V end was cut by 5 bases, the J end by 6 bases, with 16 bases between. The CDR3 here is CASSGLEEMKTQYF. The CDR3 region has the DNA TGTGCCAGCAGTGGACTGGAGGAGATGAAGACCCAGTACTTC.

The sample holds one count of this clone. The rearrangement links TRBV5-1 to TRBJ1-6, with D uncertain. The CDR3 is made up of 15 amino acids. V gave up 1 base and J gave up 5 bases, with 10 bases separating them. Germline loops: CDR1 SGHRS, CDR2 YFSETQ. As DNA, the CDR3 is TGCGCCAGCAGCTTGCAAAGTTCGGATAATTCACCCCTCCACTTT. It yields the protein CASSLQSSDNSPLHF.

The J gene is TRBJ2-3, the V gene TRBV7-2, with 16 positions matching TRBD2. CDR1 and CDR2 (germline): SGHTA, FQGNSA. The CDR3 loop spans 18 amino acids. V dropped 5 bases and J dropped 0; count of bases not matched to a gene: 5. DNA for the CDR3: TGTGCCAGCAGCGGGGGGACTAGCGGGGGGGATAGCACAGATACGCAGTATTTT. As protein: CASSGGTSGGDSTDTQYF.

This chain links TRBV29-1 with TRBJ1-2; perhaps TRBD1 as D (5 bases). The germline V gene encodes CDR1 SQVTM and CDR2 ANQGSEA. CDR3 length equals 14 residues. V lost 7 bases and J lost 3, with 18 bases in between. DNA for the CDR3: TGCAGCGCCCCGGGGGGGGGTAGTGACTATGGCTACACCTTC. Translating gives CSAPGGGSDYGYTF.

The J gene is TRBJ1-2, the V gene TRBV2; the D is unclear. V gave up 1 base and J gave up 3 bases, with 9 bases separating them. Germline V gene data show CDR1 as SNHLY and CDR2 as FYNNEI. The CDR3 spans 14 residues. This CDR3 is CASSEEAGYYGYTF. In DNA, the CDR3 is TGTGCCAGCAGTGAAGAGGCGGGGTACTATGGCTACACCTTC. The full variable domain, in which reference TRBV2 and TRBJ1-2 provide the parts outside the CDR3, is EPEVTQTPSHQVTQMGQEVILRCVPISNHLYFYWYRQILGQKVEFLVSFYNNEISEKSEIFDDQFSVERPDGSNFTLKIRSTKLEDSAMYFCASSEEAGYYGYTFGSGTRLTVV.

The chain links TRBV4-3 to TRBJ2-2, with D tentatively TRBD1 (5 bases). The CDR3 is made up of 12 amino acids. Germline assignment: CDR1 LGHNA and CDR2 YSLEER. V lost 5 bases to trimming and J lost 8 bases, with 9 bases between them. In DNA form, the CDR3 reads TGCGCCAGCAGCGGGGCCGCTGGGGAGCTGTTTTTT. It is translated as CASSGAAGELFF.

This rearrangement joins TRBV6-1 to TRBJ2-5; D uncertain. The end of the DNA aligns better with TRBJ2-7, so the J call may be wrong. The CDR3 runs 15 residues. Germline lookup yields CDR1 MNHNS and CDR2 SASEGT. The CDR3 is CASSAEVVRSYEQYF. As DNA, the CDR3 is TGTGCCAGCAGCGCGGAAGTCGTTAGGTCCTACGAGCAGTACTTC.

The chain employs TRBV5-1 and TRBJ2-2; 8 bases are shared with TRBD1. Germline trimming cut 3 bases from V and 7 bases from J; bases unmatched to any gene: 11. The CDR3 loop spans 16 amino acids. CDR1 is SGHRS, CDR2 YFSETQ, per germline. The CDR3 DNA sequence: TGCGCCAGCAGCTCGGGGGACAGGTGGAAGGGCGGGGAGCTGTTTTTT. Encoded protein: CASSSGDRWKGGELFF.

This chain uses TRBV4-1 with TRBJ1-2, with 8 bases lining up with TRBD1. V trimming: 2 bases; J trimming: 4 bases; junction bases outside the gene matches: 12. The CDR3 is 17 amino acids. CDR1 is MGHRA and CDR2 is YSYEKL in the germline V gene. For the CDR3, the DNA is TGCGCCAGCAGCCAAAGTCCGGACAGGGCGCAGTTCTATGGCTACACCTTC. This sequence encodes CASSQSPDRAQFYGYTF.

CDR3 region: CATKSGGGETQYF. The CDR3 DNA is TGTGCCACCAAGAGTGGGGGGGGAGAGACCCAGTACTTC. The chain couples TRBV19 to TRBJ2-5, with 7 nucleotides matching TRBD2. CDR1 is LNHDA, CDR2 SQIVND, per germline (reference sequence). The CDR3 is 13 amino acids. The V gene end was trimmed by 10 bases and the J gene end by 4 bases; junction bases not matched to a gene: 9.

J is TRBJ2-1 and V is TRBV29-1; D is undetermined. Germline V gene lookup returns CDR1 SQVTM and CDR2 ANQGSEA. There are 10 residues in the CDR3. V shed 3 bases and J shed 5 bases, with 2 bases lying between them. The CDR3 reads CSVDDNEQFF. The CDR3 DNA follows: TGCAGCGTTGACGACAATGAGCAGTTCTTC.

This clone is a singleton in its sample. The V call is TRBV5-4, the J call TRBJ2-2; 10 bases are shared with TRBD2. Unmatched junction bases numbered 11, after V lost 4 bases and J lost 5 bases. Per the germline V gene, CDR1 is SGHNT and CDR2 is YYREEE (reference sequence). CDR3 length: 17 amino acids. CDR3 coding DNA: TGTGCCAGCAGCCTTATCCGGACTAGCGGACAAACCGGGGAGCTGTTTTTT. Protein product: CASSLIRTSGQTGELFF.

The genes are TRBV5-4 and TRBJ1-1; D may be TRBD1 (6 bases). Germline V gene sequence: CDR1 SGHNT, CDR2 YYREEE (reference sequence). The CDR3 has 14 amino acids. V lost 1 base to trimming and J lost 1 base, with 8 bases between them. CDR3 nucleotides: TGTGCCAGCAGCTTGAGGGGGGGGAACACTGAAGCTTTCTTT. This sequence encodes CASSLRGGNTEAFF. Combining the CDR3 with reference TRBV5-4 and TRBJ1-1 gives the whole variable domain ETGVTQSPTHLIKTRGQQVTLRCSSQSGHNTVSWYQQALGQGPQFIFQYYREEENGRGNFPPRFSGLQFPNYSSELNVNALELDDSALYLCASSLRGGNTEAFFGQGTRLTVV.

The gene calls are TRBV18 and TRBJ1-1; D not certain. V gave up 6 bases and J gave up 0 bases, with 14 bases separating them. Germline CDR1 is KGHSH and CDR2 is LQKENI. The CDR3 contains 15 residues. CDR3 region: CASSTTREVNTEAFF. CDR3 DNA sequence: TGTGCCAGCTCGACCACCCGGGAGGTGAACACTGAAGCTTTCTTT.